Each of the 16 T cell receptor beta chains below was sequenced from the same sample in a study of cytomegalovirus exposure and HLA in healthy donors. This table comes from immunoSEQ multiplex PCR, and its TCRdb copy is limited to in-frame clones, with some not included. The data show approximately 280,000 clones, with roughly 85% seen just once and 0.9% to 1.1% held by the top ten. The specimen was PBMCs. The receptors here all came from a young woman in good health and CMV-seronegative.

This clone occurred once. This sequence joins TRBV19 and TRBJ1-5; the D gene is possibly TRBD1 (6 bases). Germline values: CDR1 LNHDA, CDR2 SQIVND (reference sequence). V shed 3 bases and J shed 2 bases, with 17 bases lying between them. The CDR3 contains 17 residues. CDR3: CASSIRNRASGNQPQHF. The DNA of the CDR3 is TGTGCCAGTAGTATCCGGAACAGGGCTAGTGGCAATCAGCCCCAGCATTTT.

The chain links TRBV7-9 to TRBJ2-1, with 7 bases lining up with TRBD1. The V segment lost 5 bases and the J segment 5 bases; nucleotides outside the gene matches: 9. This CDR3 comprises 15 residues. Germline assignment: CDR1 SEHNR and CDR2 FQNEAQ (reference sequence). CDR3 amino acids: CASSPRDRLNNEQFF. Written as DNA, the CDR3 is TGTGCCAGCAGCCCCCGGGACAGACTAAACAATGAGCAGTTCTTC.

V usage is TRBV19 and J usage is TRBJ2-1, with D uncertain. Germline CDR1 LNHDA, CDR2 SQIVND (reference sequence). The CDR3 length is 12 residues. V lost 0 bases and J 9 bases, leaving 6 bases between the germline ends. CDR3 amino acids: CASSIERREQFF. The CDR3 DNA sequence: TGTGCCAGTAGTATAGAGCGTCGTGAGCAGTTCTTC.

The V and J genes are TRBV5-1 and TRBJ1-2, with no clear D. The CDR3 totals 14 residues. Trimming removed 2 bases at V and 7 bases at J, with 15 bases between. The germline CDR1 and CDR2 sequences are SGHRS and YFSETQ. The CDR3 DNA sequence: TGCGCCAGCAGCTTCGGGAGGGTCGAGGGTGGCTACACCTTC. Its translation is CASSFGRVEGGYTF.

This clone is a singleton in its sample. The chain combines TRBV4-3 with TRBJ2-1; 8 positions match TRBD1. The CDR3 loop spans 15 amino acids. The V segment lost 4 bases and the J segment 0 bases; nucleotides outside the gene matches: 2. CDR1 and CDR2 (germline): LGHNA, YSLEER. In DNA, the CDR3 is TGCGCCAGCAGCCGGGACAGGCTCTCCTACAATGAGCAGTTCTTC. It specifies CASSRDRLSYNEQFF.

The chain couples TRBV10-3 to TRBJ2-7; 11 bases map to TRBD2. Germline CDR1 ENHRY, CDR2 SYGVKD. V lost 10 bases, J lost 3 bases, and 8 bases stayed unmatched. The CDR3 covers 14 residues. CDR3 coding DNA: TGTGCCACGCTTACCGGGACTAGCGGCTACGAGCAGTACTTC. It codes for CATLTGTSGYEQYF.

DNA for the CDR3: TGTGCCAGCAGCCTCGGGCTACAGGCCCAGCATTTT. It codes for CASSLGLQAQHF. The chain has TRBV7-9 and TRBJ1-5; perhaps TRBD1 as D (5 bases). With 5 bases removed from V and 11 bases from J, the gap between germline ends came to 13 bases. This CDR3 comprises 12 residues. Germline-derived CDR1 and CDR2 are SEHNR and FQNEAQ (reference sequence).

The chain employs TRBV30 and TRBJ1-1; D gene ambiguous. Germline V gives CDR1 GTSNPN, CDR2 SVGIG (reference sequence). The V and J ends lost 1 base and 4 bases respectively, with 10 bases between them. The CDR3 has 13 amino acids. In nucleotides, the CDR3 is TGTGCCTGGAGTGGAGGGTCGGGCACTGAAGCTTTCTTT. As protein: CAWSGGSGTEAFF. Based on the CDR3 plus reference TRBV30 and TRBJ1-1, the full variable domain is SQTIHQWPATLVQPVGSPLSLECTVEGTSNPNLYWYRQAAGRGLQLLFYSVGIGQISSEVPQNLSASRPQDRQFILSSKKLLLSDSGFYLCAWSGGSGTEAFFGQGTRLTVV.

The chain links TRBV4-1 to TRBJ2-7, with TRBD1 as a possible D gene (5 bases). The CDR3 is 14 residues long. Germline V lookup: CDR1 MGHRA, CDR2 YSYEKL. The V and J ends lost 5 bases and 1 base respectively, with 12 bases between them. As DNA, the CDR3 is TGCGCCAGCAGCGAGCCAGGGCCATCCTACGAGCAGTACTTC. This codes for CASSEPGPSYEQYF.

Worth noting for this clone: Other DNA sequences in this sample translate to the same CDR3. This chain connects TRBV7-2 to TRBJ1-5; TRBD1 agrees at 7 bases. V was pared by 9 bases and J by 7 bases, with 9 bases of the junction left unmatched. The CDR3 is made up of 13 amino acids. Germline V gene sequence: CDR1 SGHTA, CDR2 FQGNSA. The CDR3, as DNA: TGTGCCAGTTCCCCAGGGGGTTTGCAGCCCCAGCATTTT. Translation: CASSPGGLQPQHF. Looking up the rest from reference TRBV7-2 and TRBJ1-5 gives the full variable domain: GAGVSQSPSNKVTEKGKDVELRCDPISGHTALYWYRQSLGQGLEFLIYFQGNSAPDKSGLPSDRFSAERTGGSVSTLTIQRTQQEDSAVYLCASSPGGLQPQHFGDGTRLSIL.

The CDR3 nucleotides read TGCGCCAGCAGCCAAGATAGGGGACTAGCGGGATTCAATGAGCAGTTCTTC. Protein product: CASSQDRGLAGFNEQFF. The rearrangement joins TRBV4-1 to TRBJ2-1, with 13 bases lining up with TRBD2. The CDR3 sequence is 17 residues long. Germline V gene data show CDR1 as MGHRA and CDR2 as YSYEKL. Losses at the gene ends were 0 bases for V and 6 bases for J; bases not matched to a gene: 5.

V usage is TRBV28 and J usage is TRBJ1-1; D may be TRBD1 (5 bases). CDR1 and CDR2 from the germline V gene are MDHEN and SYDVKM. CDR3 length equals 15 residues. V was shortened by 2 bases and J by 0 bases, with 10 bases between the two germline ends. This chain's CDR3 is CASSLAPGLNTEAFF. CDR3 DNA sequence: TGTGCCAGCAGTTTAGCCCCAGGGCTGAACACTGAAGCTTTCTTT. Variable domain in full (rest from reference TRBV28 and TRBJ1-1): DVKVTQSSRYLVKRTGEKVFLECVQDMDHENMFWYRQDPGLGLRLIYFSYDVKMKEKGDIPEGYSVSREKKERFSLILESASTNQTSMYLCASSLAPGLNTEAFFGQGTRLTVV.

The CDR3 loop reads CASSSSGRAGEQYF. The CDR3 DNA is TGTGCCAGCAGTTCTAGCGGGAGGGCTGGCGAGCAGTACTTC. This sequence joins TRBV5-4 and TRBJ2-7, with 12 positions matching TRBD2. Per the germline V gene, CDR1 is SGHNT and CDR2 is YYREEE (reference sequence). V lost 5 bases to trimming and J lost 6 bases; unmatched junction nucleotides: 6. The CDR3 runs 14 residues.

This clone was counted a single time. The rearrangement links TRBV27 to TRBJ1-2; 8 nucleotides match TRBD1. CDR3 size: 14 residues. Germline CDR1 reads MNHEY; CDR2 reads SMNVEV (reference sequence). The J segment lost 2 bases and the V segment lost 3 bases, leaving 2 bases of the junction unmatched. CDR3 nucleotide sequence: TGTGCCAGCAGTTTTGACAGGGGAAACTATGGCTACACCTTC. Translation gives CASSFDRGNYGYTF.

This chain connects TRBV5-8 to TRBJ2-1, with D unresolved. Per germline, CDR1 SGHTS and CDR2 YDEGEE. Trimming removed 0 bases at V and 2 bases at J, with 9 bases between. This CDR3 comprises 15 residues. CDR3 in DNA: TGTGCCAGCAGCTTGGGATCAAGCGCCTACAATGAGCAGTTCTTC. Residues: CASSLGSSAYNEQFF.

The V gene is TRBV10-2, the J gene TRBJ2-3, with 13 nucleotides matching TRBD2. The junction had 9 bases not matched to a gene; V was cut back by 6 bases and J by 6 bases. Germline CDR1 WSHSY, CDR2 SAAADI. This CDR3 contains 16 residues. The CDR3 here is CASRRTSGGHEDTQYF. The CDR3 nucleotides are TGCGCCAGCAGGCGGACTAGCGGGGGCCATGAGGATACGCAGTATTTT.